The text below deals with one T cell receptor beta chain. The data derive from a study of neurological immune-mediated disorders. The cDNA came from 5'RACE, which used 10-nucleotide random UMIs. TCRdb called the 5' RACE reads again in MiXCR, with one record for every CDR3 protein. This table holds tens of thousands of distinct CDR3 sequences, 6.5% to 7.5% found once. This CDR3 has 13 amino acids. Trimming stripped 8 bases from V and 0 bases from J, with 11 bases between. Germline V gene lookup returns CDR1 MDHEN and CDR2 SYDVKM. This sequence joins TRBV28 and TRBJ2-7; no definite D call. The sequencing input was CD4+ T cells from blood. This TCR derives from a man between 50 and 59 years old in good health. CDR3: CASLRMSSYEQYF. The CDR3 DNA reads TGTGCCAGCCTACGGATGAGCTCCTACGAGCAGTACTTC.